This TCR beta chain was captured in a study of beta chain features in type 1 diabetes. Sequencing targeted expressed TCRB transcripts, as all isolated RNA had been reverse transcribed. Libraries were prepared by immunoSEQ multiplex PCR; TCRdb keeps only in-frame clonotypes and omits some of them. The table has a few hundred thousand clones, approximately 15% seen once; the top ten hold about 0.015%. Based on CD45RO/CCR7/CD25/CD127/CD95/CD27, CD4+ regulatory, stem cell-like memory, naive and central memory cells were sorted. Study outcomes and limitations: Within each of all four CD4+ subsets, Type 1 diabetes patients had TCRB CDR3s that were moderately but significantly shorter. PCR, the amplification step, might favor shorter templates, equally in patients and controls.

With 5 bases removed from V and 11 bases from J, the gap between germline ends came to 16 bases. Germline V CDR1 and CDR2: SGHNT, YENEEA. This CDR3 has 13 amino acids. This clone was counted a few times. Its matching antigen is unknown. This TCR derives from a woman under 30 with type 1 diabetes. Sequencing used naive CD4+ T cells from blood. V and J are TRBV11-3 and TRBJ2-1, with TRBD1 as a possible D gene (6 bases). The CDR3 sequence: CASSHRDTHQQFF. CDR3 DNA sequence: TGTGCCAGCAGCCACCGGGACACCCATCAGCAGTTCTTC.